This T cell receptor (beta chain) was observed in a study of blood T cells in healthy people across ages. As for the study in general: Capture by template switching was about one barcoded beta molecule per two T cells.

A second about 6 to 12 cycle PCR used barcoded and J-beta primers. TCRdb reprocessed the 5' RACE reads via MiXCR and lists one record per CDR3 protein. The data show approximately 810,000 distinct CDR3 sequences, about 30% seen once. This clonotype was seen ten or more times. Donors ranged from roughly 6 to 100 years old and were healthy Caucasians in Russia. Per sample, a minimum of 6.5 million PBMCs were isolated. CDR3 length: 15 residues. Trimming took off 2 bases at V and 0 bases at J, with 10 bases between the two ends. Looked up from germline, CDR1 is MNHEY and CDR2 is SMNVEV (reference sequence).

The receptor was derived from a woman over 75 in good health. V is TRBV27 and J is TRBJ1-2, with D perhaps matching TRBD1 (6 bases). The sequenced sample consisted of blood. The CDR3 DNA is TGTGCCAGCAGTTTAAAGGGACATACTAACTATGGCTACACCTTC. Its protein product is CASSLKGHTNYGYTF.